This T cell receptor beta chain was captured by sequencing in a study of blood T cell repertoires in COVID-19. Whole-study context: The study drew acute and convalescent COVID-19 samples from the United States, Italy and Spain. From T cells, B-cell-depleted T cells, or PBMCs came the material, which was cDNA or gDNA.

The protocol was immunoSEQ multiplex PCR, while the TCRdb copy is restricted to in-frame clones and leaves out a portion. The sample yields 300,000 to 350,000 clones, about 86% seen once. This CDR3 region has 15 residues. Germline V CDR1 and CDR2: MRHNA, SNTAGT. J lost 4 bases, V lost 8 bases, and 6 bases had no gene match. The clonotype was recovered from a woman between 35 and 50 years old with acute COVID-19. Sequencing used PBMCs or T cells enriched from blood (not recorded which). The chain links TRBV6-4 to TRBJ2-1, with 12 nucleotides matching TRBD2. This CDR3 reads CASQRTSGNYNEQFF. The CDR3 DNA reads TGTGCCAGCCAGAGGACTAGCGGGAATTACAATGAGCAGTTCTTC.